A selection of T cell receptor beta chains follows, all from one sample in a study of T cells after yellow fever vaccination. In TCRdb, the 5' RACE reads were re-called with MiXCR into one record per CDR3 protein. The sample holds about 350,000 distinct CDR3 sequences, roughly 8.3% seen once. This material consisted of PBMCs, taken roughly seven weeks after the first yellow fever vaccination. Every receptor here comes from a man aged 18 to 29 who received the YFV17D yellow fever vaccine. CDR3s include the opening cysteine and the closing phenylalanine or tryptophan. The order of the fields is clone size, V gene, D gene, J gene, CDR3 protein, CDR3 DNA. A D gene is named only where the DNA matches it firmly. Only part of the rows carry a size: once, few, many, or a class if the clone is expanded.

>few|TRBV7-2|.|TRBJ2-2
CASSFLRGTGELFF
TGTGCCAGCAGCTTTCTGAGGGGAACCGGGGAGCTGTTTTTT
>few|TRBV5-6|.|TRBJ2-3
CASKWTNTDTQYF
TGTGCCAGCAAGTGGACTAACACAGATACGCAGTATTTT
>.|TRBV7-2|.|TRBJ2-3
CASSLYQGPTRDTQYF
TGTGCCAGCAGCTTATACCAGGGACCGACCCGAGATACGCAGTATTTT
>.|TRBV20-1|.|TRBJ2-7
CSALKDHYEQYF
TGCAGTGCTCTCAAGGACCACTACGAGCAGTACTTC
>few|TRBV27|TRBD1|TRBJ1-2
CASSPSLDRVEANYGYTF
TGTGCCAGCAGTCCCTCACTAGACAGGGTGGAAGCTAACTATGGCTACACCTTC
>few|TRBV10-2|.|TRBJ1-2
CASNSGPNYGYTF
TGCGCCAGCAACTCAGGGCCGAACTATGGCTACACCTTC
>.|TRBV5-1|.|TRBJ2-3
CASSLAVSGSTDTQYF
TGCGCCAGCAGCTTGGCCGTTTCAGGGAGCACAGATACGCAGTATTTT
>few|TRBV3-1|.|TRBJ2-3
CASSQRPALGTQYF
TGTGCCAGCAGCCAACGACCGGCCCTAGGTACGCAGTATTTT
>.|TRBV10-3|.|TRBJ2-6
CATHSGANVLTF
TGTGCCACCCACTCTGGGGCCAACGTCCTGACTTTC
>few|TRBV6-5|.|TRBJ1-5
CASSYRGREPQHF
TGTGCCAGCAGTTACCGGGGGCGTGAGCCCCAGCATTTT
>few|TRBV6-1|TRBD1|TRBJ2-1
CASRDTGGAPYNEQFF
TGTGCCAGCAGGGATACAGGGGGCGCCCCCTACAATGAGCAGTTCTTC
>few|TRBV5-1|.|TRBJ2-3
CASSLQGVDTQYF
TGCGCCAGCAGCTTGCAGGGCGTAGATACGCAGTATTTT
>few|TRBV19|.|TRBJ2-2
CASSIVGERDTGELFF
TGTGCCAGTAGTATAGTAGGTGAAAGGGACACCGGGGAGCTGTTTTTT
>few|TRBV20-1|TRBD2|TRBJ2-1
CSAPTSGNEQFF
TGCAGTGCACCGACTAGCGGGAATGAGCAGTTCTTC
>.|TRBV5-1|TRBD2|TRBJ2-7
CASSLYRLAGAGEQYF
TGCGCCAGCAGCTTGTATAGACTAGCGGGGGCCGGGGAGCAGTACTTC
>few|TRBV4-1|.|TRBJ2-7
CASSQGASYEQYF
TGCGCCAGCAGCCAGGGGGCCTCCTACGAGCAGTACTTC
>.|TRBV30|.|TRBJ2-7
CAWSTGNSYEQYF
TGTGCCTGGAGTACAGGGAATTCCTACGAGCAGTACTTC
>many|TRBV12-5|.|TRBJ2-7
CASGLEGFNEQYF
TGTGCTAGTGGTTTGGAGGGGTTCAACGAGCAGTACTTC
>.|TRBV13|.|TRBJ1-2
CASSPIGGMDGIYGYTF
TGTGCCAGCAGCCCAATCGGCGGTATGGACGGAATCTATGGCTACACCTTC
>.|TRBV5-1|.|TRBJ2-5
CASSLISTSGETQYF
TGCGCCAGCAGCTTGATTTCCACCTCGGGCGAGACCCAGTACTTC
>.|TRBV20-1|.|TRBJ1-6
CSASQGADSPLHF
TGCAGTGCTAGTCAAGGGGCTGATTCACCCCTCCACTTT
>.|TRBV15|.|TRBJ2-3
CATSRPGRPPDTQYF
TGTGCCACCAGCAGGCCCGGCAGGCCCCCAGATACGCAGTATTTT
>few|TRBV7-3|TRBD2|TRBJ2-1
CASSSPLAGGRLAYNEQFF
TGTGCCAGCAGCTCTCCATTAGCGGGGGGGCGACTAGCCTACAATGAGCAGTTCTTC
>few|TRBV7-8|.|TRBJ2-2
CASSSRYGDTTGELFF
TGTGCCAGCAGCTCCCGCTACGGGGATACCACCGGGGAGCTGTTTTTT
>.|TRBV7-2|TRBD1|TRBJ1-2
CASSLVGQGGYGYTF
TGTGCCAGCAGCTTAGTCGGACAGGGAGGGTATGGCTACACCTTC
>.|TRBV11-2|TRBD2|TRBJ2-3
CASSFTGGRADTQYF
TGTGCCAGCAGCTTCACGGGGGGGCGGGCAGATACGCAGTATTTT
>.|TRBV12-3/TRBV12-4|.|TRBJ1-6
CASSWTVTLNSPLHF
TGTGCCAGCAGCTGGACAGTTACTCTTAATTCACCCCTCCACTTT
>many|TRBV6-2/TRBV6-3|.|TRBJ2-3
CASSLRTDTQYF
TGTGCCAGCAGCTTAAGGACAGATACGCAGTATTTT
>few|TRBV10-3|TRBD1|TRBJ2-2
CAIRIGQGAGTGELFF
TGTGCCATCAGAATAGGACAGGGAGCGGGCACCGGGGAGCTGTTTTTT
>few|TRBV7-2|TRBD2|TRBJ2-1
CASSLIAGGPFEQFF
TGTGCCAGCAGCTTAATAGCGGGGGGGCCCTTTGAGCAGTTCTTC
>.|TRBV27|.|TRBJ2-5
CASSGLGGETQYF
TGTGCCAGCAGTGGCCTCGGGGGAGAGACCCAGTACTTC
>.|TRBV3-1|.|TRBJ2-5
CASSQRGVEAQYF
TGTGCCAGCAGCCAAAGAGGGGTGGAGGCCCAGTACTTC
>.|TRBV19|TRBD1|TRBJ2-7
CASSAGGTGSYEQYF
TGTGCCAGTAGTGCCGGAGGGACAGGGTCCTACGAGCAGTACTTC
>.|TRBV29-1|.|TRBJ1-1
CSVEDREAFF
TGCAGCGTTGAAGATCGGGAAGCTTTCTTT
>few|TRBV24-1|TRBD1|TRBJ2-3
CATSDRTGGPTQYF
TGTGCCACCAGTGACCGGACAGGGGGACCGACGCAGTATTTT